These 27 T cell receptor beta chains originate from one sample sequenced in a study of prognosis after radiotherapy for stage I lung cancer. The authors amplified TCR beta CDR3 from genomic DNA using two-round multiplex PCR. Primers specific to each TRBV and TRBJ gene were used in first-round PCR. Each CDR3 protein gets one entry after TCRdb re-called the multiplex PCR reads with MiXCR. The repertoire holds some 38,000 distinct CDR3 sequences, with about 24% as singletons. The sequencing used PBMCs, collected before or after stereotactic body radiation therapy (not recorded which). The source is a donor aged 50 or older with non-small cell lung cancer.

This clonotype was seen at least ten times. The chain couples TRBV12-3 or TRBV12-4 to TRBJ2-7; maybe TRBD2 (6 bases). This CDR3 has 14 amino acids. The ends were cut back, 5 bases at V and 0 bases at J, with 11 bases in the middle. CDR3 region: CASSQGLLSYEQYF. CDR3 nucleotides: TGTGCCAGCAGTCAGGGACTGCTCTCCTACGAGCAGTACTTC.

This clonotype was seen many times. The chain has TRBV6-2 or TRBV6-3 and TRBJ1-5, with 8 bases fitting TRBD1. The length of the CDR3 is 15 residues. The V gene end was trimmed by 5 bases and the J gene end by 3 bases; junction bases not matched to a gene: 6. Germline loops: CDR1 MNHEY, CDR2 SVGEGT. CDR3 protein: CASSGGTGHNQPQHF. The CDR3 coding sequence is TGTGCCAGCAGTGGGGGGACAGGTCACAATCAGCCCCAGCATTTT.

The chain couples TRBV6-2 or TRBV6-3 to TRBJ2-5; weak D call: TRBD2 (6 bases). Germline V CDR1 and CDR2: MNHEY, SVGEGT. This CDR3 comprises 15 residues. V was clipped by 5 bases and J by 10 bases, with 23 bases between them. The CDR3 DNA is TGTGCCAGCAGTGAAGAAAAAAGGGCAGGGAGGCGCCAGTACTTC. It codes for CASSEEKRAGRRQYF.

This clonotype occurred many times. The chain employs TRBV7-8 and TRBJ1-1; 9 bases agree with TRBD1. Trimming removed 5 bases from V and 6 bases from J; junction bases left unmatched: 13. Germline V lookup: CDR1 SGHVS, CDR2 FQNEAQ. The CDR3 sequence is 16 residues long. This chain's CDR3 is CASSPLPGTGTAEAFF. The CDR3 nucleotides read TGTGCCAGCAGCCCCCTCCCCGGGACAGGGACTGCTGAAGCTTTCTTT. The full variable domain, with the rest looked up from reference TRBV7-8 and TRBJ1-1, is GAGVSQSPRYKVAKRGQDVALRCDPISGHVSLFWYQQALGQGPEFLTYFQNEAQLDKSGLPSDRFFAERPEGSVSTLKIQRTQQEDSAVYLCASSPLPGTGTAEAFFGQGTRLTVV.

This clonotype was counted many times. The chain carries TRBV12-3 or TRBV12-4 and TRBJ2-2; 9 bases map to TRBD1. Trimming took 5 bases from V and 6 from J; bases not matched to a gene: 10. The CDR3 covers 16 residues. CDR3 region: CASSPYPGQGSGELFF. Written as DNA, the CDR3 is TGTGCCAGCAGTCCCTATCCGGGACAGGGATCCGGGGAGCTGTTTTTT.

This clonotype was detected ten times or more. V gene TRBV27 combines with J gene TRBJ2-2; D call uncertain. The CDR3 runs to 14 residues. Germline-derived CDR1 and CDR2 are MNHEY and SMNVEV (reference sequence). Trimming cost V 6 bases and J 1 base, with 9 bases left between them. The CDR3 coding sequence is TGTGCCAGCAGGTTGGCACAGAACACCGGGGAGCTGTTTTTT. It yields the protein CASRLAQNTGELFF.

This clonotype is classed as medium-sized. This chain connects TRBV7-9 to TRBJ2-1, with D uncertain. CDR3 length: 11 amino acids. V lost 5 bases to trimming and J lost 5 bases, with 4 bases between them. Germline CDR1 SEHNR, CDR2 FQNEAQ (reference sequence). This chain's CDR3 is CASSPDNEQFF. In nucleotides, the CDR3 is TGTGCCAGCAGCCCGGACAATGAGCAGTTCTTC. The full variable domain, completed using reference TRBV7-9 and TRBJ2-1, is DTGVSQNPRHKITKRGQNVTFRCDPISEHNRLYWYRQTLGQGPEFLTYFQNEAQLEKSRLLSDRFSAERPKGSFSTLEIQRTEQGDSAMYLCASSPDNEQFFGPGTRLTVL.

This clonotype was detected ten times or more. In DNA, the CDR3 is TGTGCCAGCAGTGTCGGCCAGGGCAGTCCTTACAATGAGCAGTTCTTC. Its translation is CASSVGQGSPYNEQFF. The chain combines TRBV2 with TRBJ2-1; perhaps TRBD1 as D (5 bases). Germline V CDR1 and CDR2: SNHLY, FYNNEI. CDR3 length: 16 amino acids. Between the trimmed V and J ends, which lost 4 bases and 4 bases, there was a span of 17 bases.

This chain joins TRBV3-1 and TRBJ1-2, with no clear D. V lost 0 bases and J 3 bases, leaving 11 bases between the germline ends. This CDR3 contains 15 residues. CDR1 is LGHDT, CDR2 YNNKEL, per germline (reference sequence). The CDR3 here is CASSQDRPGYYGYTF. In nucleotides, the CDR3 is TGTGCCAGCAGCCAAGATCGCCCGGGGTACTATGGCTACACCTTC. The full variable domain, in which reference TRBV3-1 and TRBJ1-2 provide the parts outside the CDR3, is DTAVSQTPKYLVTQMGNDKSIKCEQNLGHDTMYWYKQDSKKFLKIMFSYNNKELIINETVPNRFSPKSPDKAHLNLHINSLELGDSAVYFCASSQDRPGYYGYTFGSGTRLTVV.

This clonotype showed up many times. V usage is TRBV5-1 and J usage is TRBJ1-4; D gene ambiguous. From germline, CDR1 is SGHRS and CDR2 YFSETQ. This CDR3 spans 15 amino acids. Trimming removed 4 bases at V and 0 bases at J, with 10 bases between. The DNA for the CDR3 is TGCGCCAGCAGCCCAAAGGTTGCAACTAATGAAAAACTGTTTTTT. It is translated as CASSPKVATNEKLFF.

At least ten counts were recorded for this clonotype. The chain uses TRBV6-4 and TRBJ1-3; no reliable D call. The CDR3 has 14 residues. Trimming stripped 6 bases from V and 0 bases from J, with 9 bases between. Germline loops: CDR1 MRHNA, CDR2 SNTAGT. For the CDR3, the DNA is TGTGCCAGCAGGCCTTGGATCTCTGGAAACACCATATATTTT. Amino acid sequence: CASRPWISGNTIYF.

This clonotype has a handful of counts. A read error may explain this, as a much larger clone is one base away. This rearrangement joins TRBV3-1 to TRBJ2-3, with D uncertain. Germline CDR1 and CDR2: LGHDT and YNNKEL (reference sequence). The CDR3 runs 15 residues. CDR3 amino acids: CTSSQDPQSTDTQYF. The CDR3 region has the DNA TGTACCAGCAGCCAAGATCCACAGAGTACAGATACGCAGTATTTT.

This clonotype was seen repeatedly, ten times or more. V usage is TRBV12-3 or TRBV12-4 and J usage is TRBJ2-2, with 15 bases that match TRBD2. V gave up 2 bases and J gave up 0 bases; unmatched junction bases: 16. This CDR3 comprises 23 residues. This CDR3 is CASSLTYTGQGLAGGTNTGELFF. The CDR3 coding sequence is TGTGCCAGCAGTTTAACGTACACGGGACAGGGACTAGCGGGGGGTACGAACACCGGGGAGCTGTTTTTT.

This clonotype was seen ten or more times. V usage is TRBV11-2 and J usage is TRBJ2-7, with TRBD2 matching over 11 bases. Germline values: CDR1 SGHAT, CDR2 FQNNGV. J gave up 3 bases and V 6 bases, and 13 bases lay outside the gene matches. The CDR3 extends over 17 amino acids. Here the CDR3 reads CASSIQGTSGSIYEQYF. In DNA form, the CDR3 reads TGTGCCAGCAGTATACAGGGAACTAGCGGGAGTATCTACGAGCAGTACTTC.

Many counts were recorded for this clonotype. J is TRBJ1-1 and V is TRBV5-1; 7 bases align to TRBD1. The CDR3 contains 16 residues. CDR1 is SGHRS, CDR2 YFSETQ, per germline. Germline trimming cut 4 bases from V and 5 bases from J; bases unmatched to any gene: 14. CDR3 DNA sequence: TGCGCCAGCAGCCTACAACAGACAGGGTACGGGACTGAAGCTTTCTTT. Translation: CASSLQQTGYGTEAFF.

This clonotype was detected many times. This chain links TRBV10-3 with TRBJ1-1; D not resolved. Looked up from germline, CDR1 is ENHRY and CDR2 is SYGVKD. CDR3 length: 13 amino acids. V lost 4 bases, J lost 5 bases, and 11 bases lay in between. The CDR3 sequence is CAISANGGTEAFF. CDR3 nucleotides: TGTGCCATCAGTGCCAACGGTGGGACTGAAGCTTTCTTT.

This clonotype was detected ten times or more. The V and J genes are TRBV9 and TRBJ1-1; no clear D gene. V was clipped by 3 bases and J by 1 base, with 13 bases between them. The CDR3 totals 15 residues. Germline lookup yields CDR1 SGDLS and CDR2 YYNGEE. In DNA form, the CDR3 reads TGTGCCAGCAGCGCGAACCCGACGCCGAACACTGAAGCTTTCTTT. Residues: CASSANPTPNTEAFF.

Only a few counts were recorded for this clonotype. A much larger clone differs from this one at a single base, so this may be a read error. This chain joins TRBV6-5 and TRBJ2-7; D may be TRBD2 (6 bases). Germline CDR1 is MNHEY and CDR2 is SVGAGI. The CDR3 is 15 residues long. V was pared by 0 bases and J by 4 bases, with 13 bases between. The CDR3 nucleotides read TGTGCCAGCAGTTACTCGATATGGGGGGTGTACGAGCAGTACTTC. Its translation: CASSYSIWGVYEQYF.

The rearrangement links TRBV12-3 or TRBV12-4 to TRBJ2-3; D remains ambiguous. The better agreement between TRBJ1-5 and the DNA end casts doubt on the J call. CDR3 length equals 13 residues. The DNA for the CDR3 is TGTGCCAGCAGTCCCCGGGGAAGCTGGGTTCAGCATTTT. This sequence encodes CASSPRGSWVQHF.

This clonotype was observed at least ten times. This chain links TRBV7-9 with TRBJ1-4, with 8 bases identical to TRBD1. The CDR3 is 16 amino acids. Germline lookup yields CDR1 SEHNR and CDR2 FQNEAQ (reference sequence). J was trimmed by 5 bases and V by 4 bases; bases with no gene match: 9. This chain's CDR3 is CASSSSPRGRNEKLFF. DNA of the CDR3: TGTGCCAGCAGCTCCAGCCCCAGGGGGCGGAATGAAAAACTGTTTTTT.

There are a few counts of this clonotype. The chain combines TRBV18 with TRBJ2-1, with D possibly TRBD2 on 7 matching bases. Trimming took 2 bases from V and 6 from J, leaving 20 bases between them. The CDR3 is 17 amino acids. CDR1 is KGHSH, CDR2 LQKENI, per germline. CDR3 bases: TGTGCCAGCTCACCAAGGACTAGGGGGTTCTTGGGCAATGAGCAGTTCTTC. It is translated as CASSPRTRGFLGNEQFF.

The CDR3: CSARDTWVASYGYTF. The DNA of the CDR3 is TGCAGTGCTAGAGATACTTGGGTGGCGTCCTATGGCTACACCTTC. This chain uses TRBV20-1 with TRBJ1-2; D gene unclear. In germline, CDR1 is DFQATT, CDR2 SNEGSKA (reference sequence). V shed 0 bases and J shed 4 bases, with 15 bases lying between them. This CDR3 is built from 15 residues.

This clonotype was counted many times. The gene calls are TRBV9 and TRBJ1-6; D possibly corresponds to TRBD1 (5 bases). The CDR3 extends over 15 amino acids. V dropped 0 bases and J dropped 7 bases, with 11 bases sitting between them. Germline loops: CDR1 SGDLS, CDR2 YYNGEE. In DNA, the CDR3 is TGTGCCAGCAGCGTAGGAGGGGAGGGAAATTCACCCCTCCACTTT. This sequence encodes CASSVGGEGNSPLHF.

This clonotype was seen repeatedly, ten times or more. The J gene is TRBJ2-6, the V gene TRBV2; no clear D. Germline V gene data show CDR1 as SNHLY and CDR2 as FYNNEI. CDR3 length equals 14 residues. Between the trimmed V and J ends, which lost 8 bases and 0 bases, there was a span of 8 bases. For the CDR3, the DNA is TGTGCCAGCGGGATTAGCTCTGGGGCCAACGTCCTGACTTTC. It yields the protein CASGISSGANVLTF.

This clonotype was recorded only once. Given a much more abundant clone one base away, this may be a read error. This chain connects TRBV18 to TRBJ2-7, with D possibly TRBD1 on 5 matching bases. Germline CDR1 KGHSH, CDR2 LQKENI. Between the trimmed V and J ends, which lost 3 bases and 2 bases, there was a span of 11 bases. CDR3 length: 14 amino acids. The CDR3 coding sequence is TGTGCCAGCTCACCCCGACAGCCCCCCTACGAGCAGTACTTC. It yields the protein CASSPRQPPYEQYF.

To note about this clonotype: Mismatch with germline at one junction end may stem from a read error. The chain combines TRBV11-2 with TRBJ2-3; D remains ambiguous. Per germline, CDR1 SGHAT and CDR2 FQNNGV. The CDR3 is 13 residues long. In nucleotides, the CDR3 is TGTGCCAGCAGCCACGACCTGCCAGATACGCAGAATTTT. Translation gives CASSHDLPDTQNF.

This clonotype was seen at least ten times. V is TRBV5-5 and J is TRBJ1-6; 7 bases agree with TRBD1. This CDR3 is built from 16 residues. V lost 0 bases to trimming and J lost 10 bases; unmatched junction nucleotides: 10. Germline V CDR1 and CDR2: SGHKS, YYEKEE (reference sequence). The CDR3 loop reads CASSLATRQGGSPLHF. CDR3 nucleotide sequence: TGTGCCAGCAGCTTGGCCACCCGACAGGGCGGCTCACCCCTCCACTTT.